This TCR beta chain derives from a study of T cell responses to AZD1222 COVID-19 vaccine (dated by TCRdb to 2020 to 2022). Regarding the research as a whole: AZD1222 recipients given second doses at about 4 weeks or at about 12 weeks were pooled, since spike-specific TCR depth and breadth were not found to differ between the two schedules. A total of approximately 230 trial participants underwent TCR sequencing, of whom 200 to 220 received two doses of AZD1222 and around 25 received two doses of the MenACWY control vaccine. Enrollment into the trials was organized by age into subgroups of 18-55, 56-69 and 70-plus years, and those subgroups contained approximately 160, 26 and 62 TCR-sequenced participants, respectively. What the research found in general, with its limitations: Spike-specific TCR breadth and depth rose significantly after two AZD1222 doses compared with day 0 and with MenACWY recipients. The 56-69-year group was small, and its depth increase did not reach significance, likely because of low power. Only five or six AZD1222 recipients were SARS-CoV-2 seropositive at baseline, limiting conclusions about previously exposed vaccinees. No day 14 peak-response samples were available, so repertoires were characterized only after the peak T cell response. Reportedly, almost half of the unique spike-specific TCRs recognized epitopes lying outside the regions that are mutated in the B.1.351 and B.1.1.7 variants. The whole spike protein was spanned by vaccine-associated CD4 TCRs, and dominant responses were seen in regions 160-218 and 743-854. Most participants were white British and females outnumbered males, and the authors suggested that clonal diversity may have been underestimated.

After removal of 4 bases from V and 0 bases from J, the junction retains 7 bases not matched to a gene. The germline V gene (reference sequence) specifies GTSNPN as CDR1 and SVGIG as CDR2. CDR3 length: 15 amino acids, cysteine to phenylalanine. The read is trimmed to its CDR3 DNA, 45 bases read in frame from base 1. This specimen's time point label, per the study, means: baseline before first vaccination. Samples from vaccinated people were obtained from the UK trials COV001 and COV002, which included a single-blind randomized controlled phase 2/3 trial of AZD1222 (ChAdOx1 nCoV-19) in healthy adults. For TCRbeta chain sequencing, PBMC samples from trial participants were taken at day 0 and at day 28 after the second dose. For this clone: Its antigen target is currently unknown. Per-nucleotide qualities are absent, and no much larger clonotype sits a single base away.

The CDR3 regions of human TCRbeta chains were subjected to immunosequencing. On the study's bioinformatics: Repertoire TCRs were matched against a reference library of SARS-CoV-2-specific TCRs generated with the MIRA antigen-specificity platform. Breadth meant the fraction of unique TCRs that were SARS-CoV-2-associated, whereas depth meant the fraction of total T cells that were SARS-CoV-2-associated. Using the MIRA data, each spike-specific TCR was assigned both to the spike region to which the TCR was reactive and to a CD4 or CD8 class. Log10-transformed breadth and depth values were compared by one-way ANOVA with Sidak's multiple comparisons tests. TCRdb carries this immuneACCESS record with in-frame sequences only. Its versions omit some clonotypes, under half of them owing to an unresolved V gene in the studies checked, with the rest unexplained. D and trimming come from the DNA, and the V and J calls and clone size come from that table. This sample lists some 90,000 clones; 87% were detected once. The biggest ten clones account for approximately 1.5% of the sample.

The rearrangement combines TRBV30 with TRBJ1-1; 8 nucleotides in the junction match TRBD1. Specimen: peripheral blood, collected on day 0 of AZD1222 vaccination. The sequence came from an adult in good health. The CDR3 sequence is CAWTRGRVVNTEAFF. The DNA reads TGTGCCTGGACCAGGGGGCGGGTGGTGAACACTGAAGCTTTCTTT.